This T cell receptor (beta chain) comes out of a study of blood T cell repertoires in COVID-19. Overall study context: Sites in the United States, Italy and Spain provided acute and convalescent COVID-19 samples. PBMCs, B-cell-depleted T cells, or T cells provided the cDNA or gDNA that made up the material.

Per the original methods: Researchers report that nucleated cell counts were estimated from reference gene primer amplification. Here immunoSEQ multiplex PCR was the method, and the copy in TCRdb shows in-frame clones only, minus some. That table supplies the V and J calls and clone size; D and trimming were determined from the DNA. In the table there are about 120,000 clones, more than 60% of which are singletons. V was shortened by 1 base and J by 2 bases, with 13 bases between the two germline ends. The CDR3 sequence is 16 residues long. Germline assignment: CDR1 LGHNA and CDR2 YSLEER. Sequencing used peripheral blood. The V gene is TRBV4-3, the J gene TRBJ2-3, with D hard to call. The clonotype was recovered from a man aged 65 to 85 with acute or convalescent COVID-19. The CDR3 loop reads CASSQGSGQFTDTQYF. CDR3 sequence (DNA): TGCGCCAGCAGCCAAGGTTCAGGCCAGTTCACAGATACGCAGTATTTT.